This passage covers 27 T cell receptor beta chains from one sample sequenced in a study of T-cell reconstitution after alpha-beta-depleted transplantation in children. TCRbeta library preparation incorporated unique molecular identifiers. TCRdb reprocessed the PCR reads via MiXCR and lists one record per CDR3 protein. The sample yields around 700,000 distinct CDR3 sequences, under 15% seen once. This specimen consisted of PBMCs, obtained before TCRalphabeta/CD19-depleted stem cell transplant. These receptors were collected from a girl aged 2-15 years with congenital amegakaryocytic thrombocytopenia, due to receive a stem cell transplant.

Many counts were recorded for this clonotype. The CDR3 DNA sequence: TGTGCCATCAGGGGGGGGAATCGGCAGTTCTTC. Its translation: CAIRGGNRQFF. The chain combines TRBV10-3 with TRBJ2-1; 7 bases fit TRBD2. The ends lost 6 bases at V and 12 bases at J; junction bases unmatched: 5. This CDR3 has 11 amino acids. CDR1 is ENHRY, CDR2 SYGVKD, per germline.

This clonotype was found many times. Written as DNA, the CDR3 is TGTGCCAGCAGCCCGGAGGGTAGGCGGGGTTACAATGAGCAGTTCTTC. It codes for CASSPEGRRGYNEQFF. The chain couples TRBV5-6 to TRBJ2-1; maybe TRBD2 (6 bases). V lost 4 bases and J lost 4, with 18 bases in between. In germline, CDR1 is SGHDT, CDR2 YYEEEE. The CDR3 is 16 amino acids.

There are many counts of this clonotype. The rearrangement uses TRBV5-6 and TRBJ2-1; 8 bases are shared with TRBD2. This CDR3 is 14 amino acids long. V was clipped by 4 bases and J by 6 bases; unmatched bases: 6. Germline CDR1 SGHDT, CDR2 YYEEEE. CDR3 coding DNA: TGTGCCAGCAGCCTGAGCGGGAGCGTCAATGAGCAGTTCTTC. This translates into CASSLSGSVNEQFF.

This clonotype was seen many times. The chain has TRBV20-1 and TRBJ2-2; 7 positions match TRBD1. V dropped 3 bases and J dropped 6; count of bases not matched to a gene: 7. Germline V gene data show CDR1 as DFQATT and CDR2 as SNEGSKA (reference sequence). The CDR3 is 14 amino acids. The CDR3 region is CSARLTGFPGELFF. The CDR3 DNA reads as TGCAGTGCTAGGTTGACAGGGTTTCCCGGGGAGCTGTTTTTT.

This clonotype was detected a few times. V and J are TRBV20-1 and TRBJ2-7, with TRBD1 matching 8 bases. Germline assignment: CDR1 DFQATT and CDR2 SNEGSKA (reference sequence). V gave up 6 bases and J gave up 6 bases; unmatched junction bases: 10. The CDR3 spans 13 residues. The CDR3 region has the DNA TGCAGTGCCATCCGGGACAGGCCGCGCGAGCAGTACTTC. Protein sequence: CSAIRDRPREQYF.

In this sample, this clonotype turned up many times. The chain couples TRBV5-1 to TRBJ2-1; no definite D call. The CDR3 runs to 17 residues. In germline, CDR1 is SGHRS, CDR2 YFSETQ. V lost 0 bases to trimming and J lost 7 bases, with 20 bases between them. CDR3 in amino acids: CASSLGLYRRPLNEQFF. CDR3 sequence (DNA): TGCGCCAGCAGCTTGGGCCTCTATAGGAGACCGTTGAATGAGCAGTTCTTC.

With regard to this clonotype: The germline gene is not matched at one end of the junction; a read error may be the cause. The chain uses TRBV5-1 and TRBJ2-7; 7 bases match TRBD2. The V gene's germline CDR1 is SGHRS and CDR2 YFSETQ. This CDR3 comprises 15 residues. The DNA for the CDR3 is TGCTCCAGCAGCCCCGGACTAGGGACCGCCTACGAGCAGTACTTC. This encodes CSSSPGLGTAYEQYF.

This sequence joins TRBV28 and TRBJ2-7; 7 nucleotides line up with TRBD2. Germline CDR1 and CDR2: MDHEN and SYDVKM. There are 15 residues in the CDR3. The V segment lost 2 bases and the J segment 3 bases; nucleotides outside the gene matches: 7. This CDR3 is CASSLSPAGNYEQYF. For the CDR3, the DNA is TGTGCCAGCAGTTTAAGTCCAGCGGGAAACTACGAGCAGTACTTC.

This clonotype was recorded a few times. The chain couples TRBV20-1 to TRBJ1-1, with D possibly being TRBD1 (5 bases). Germline lookup yields CDR1 DFQATT and CDR2 SNEGSKA (reference sequence). The V end was cut by 3 bases, the J end by 3 bases, with 11 bases between. CDR3 size: 13 residues. The CDR3 DNA follows: TGCAGTGCTAGTCCCATCAGGGACACTGAAGCTTTCTTT. Its translation: CSASPIRDTEAFF.

The chain carries TRBV5-6 and TRBJ1-1; no reliable D call. Trimming took 1 base from V and 8 from J, leaving 18 bases between them. CDR3 length equals 15 residues. Germline V gene sequence: CDR1 SGHDT, CDR2 YYEEEE. Here the CDR3 DNA reads TGTGCCAGCAGCTTGTTACACGGTGGAGTTGGGGAAGCTTTCTTT. It yields the protein CASSLLHGGVGEAFF. The complete variable domain, with remaining parts taken from reference TRBV5-6 and TRBJ1-1, reads DAGVTQSPTHLIKTRGQQVTLRCSPKSGHDTVSWYQQALGQGPQFIFQYYEEEERQRGNFPDRFSGHQFPNYSSELNVNALLLGDSALYLCASSLLHGGVGEAFFGQGTRLTVV.

The chain recombines TRBV5-1 with TRBJ2-3, with D perhaps TRBD1 or TRBD2 (5 bases each). The CDR3 has 15 residues. V lost 2 bases, J lost 5 bases, and 15 bases lay in between. CDR1 is SGHRS, CDR2 YFSETQ, per germline. CDR3 protein: CASSFGHGGGDTQYF. CDR3 nucleotides: TGCGCCAGCAGCTTCGGACATGGGGGTGGAGATACGCAGTATTTT.

Ten or more counts support this clonotype. The V and J genes are TRBV6-4 and TRBJ2-1; 10 nucleotides match TRBD2. This CDR3 is built from 14 residues. Unmatched junction bases numbered 6, after V lost 7 bases and J lost 6 bases. The germline V gene has CDR1 MRHNA and CDR2 SNTAGT. CDR3 region: CASIKREGSNEQFF. The CDR3 region has the DNA TGTGCCAGCATAAAGCGGGAGGGTTCCAATGAGCAGTTCTTC.

This clonotype showed up many times. V and J are TRBV7-8 and TRBJ2-1, with TRBD2 matching 7 bases. From germline, CDR1 is SGHVS and CDR2 FQNEAQ. The V and J ends lost 5 bases and 1 base, in that order; junction bases with no gene match: 5. The CDR3 totals 15 residues. This CDR3 reads CASSTKRESYNEQFF. The CDR3 nucleotides are TGTGCCAGCAGCACCAAGCGGGAATCCTACAATGAGCAGTTCTTC.

This chain connects TRBV29-1 to TRBJ2-7; 13 nucleotides align to TRBD2. This CDR3 is built from 13 residues. CDR1 and CDR2 (germline): SQVTM, ANQGSEA. Trimming cost V 1 base and J 6 bases; bases outside gene matches: 0. CDR3 protein: CSVEGTSGSEQYF. The CDR3 region has the DNA TGCAGCGTTGAAGGGACTAGCGGGAGCGAGCAGTACTTC.

This clonotype was recorded at least ten times. The genes are TRBV12-3 or TRBV12-4 and TRBJ1-1, with 9 nucleotides matching TRBD1. This CDR3 has 14 amino acids. V lost 6 bases, J lost 10 bases, and 12 bases stayed unmatched. CDR3 protein: CASRWTGVNRAAFF. The CDR3 nucleotides are TGTGCCAGCAGGTGGACAGGGGTTAATAGGGCAGCTTTCTTT.

J is TRBJ2-1 and V is TRBV7-9; 10 positions agree with TRBD2. With V trimmed by 3 bases and J by 15 bases, 8 bases remained unmatched. CDR1 is SEHNR and CDR2 is FQNEAQ in the germline V gene (reference sequence). The CDR3 is 13 residues long. The CDR3 DNA follows: TGTGCCAGCAGCTTGGGGACTAGCGAGAGCCGGTTCTTC. Translation gives CASSLGTSESRFF. Complete variable domain (other parts from reference TRBV7-9 and TRBJ2-1): DTGVSQNPRHKITKRGQNVTFRCDPISEHNRLYWYRQTLGQGPEFLTYFQNEAQLEKSRLLSDRFSAERPKGSFSTLEIQRTEQGDSAMYLCASSLGTSESRFFGPGTRLTVL.

With regard to this clonotype: A much larger clonotype is one base distant, so this may be a read error. Written as DNA, the CDR3 is TGTGCCGGCAGTTATTCCGACTGGCGGACAAATGAGCAGTTCTTC. This gives the protein CAGSYSDWRTNEQFF. The rearrangement joins TRBV6-2 or TRBV6-3 to TRBJ2-1; D may be TRBD1 (5 bases). The CDR3 totals 15 residues. Per germline, CDR1 MNHEY and CDR2 SVGEGT.

The table lists this clonotype with many counts. The V gene is TRBV29-1, the J gene TRBJ1-1, with D hard to call. The CDR3 sequence is 13 residues long. The germline V gene has CDR1 SQVTM and CDR2 ANQGSEA. V gave up 8 bases and J gave up 1 base, with 14 bases separating them. In DNA form, the CDR3 reads TGCAGCTCTAACCCGGAGGGGAACACTGAAGCTTTCTTT. Amino acids: CSSNPEGNTEAFF. Full variable domain (rest looked up from reference TRBV29-1 and TRBJ1-1): SAVISQKPSRDICQRGTSLTIQCQVDSQVTMMFWYRQQPGQSLTLIATANQGSEATYESGFVIDKFPISRPNLTFSTLTVSNMSPEDSSIYLCSSNPEGNTEAFFGQGTRLTVV.

This clonotype appeared a few times. The rearrangement links TRBV5-1 to TRBJ2-5, with no clear D. Germline lookup yields CDR1 SGHRS and CDR2 YFSETQ. The CDR3 length is 13 residues. V shed 3 bases and J shed 0 bases, with 6 bases lying between them. This CDR3 reads CASSWAYQETQYF. DNA of the CDR3: TGCGCCAGCAGCTGGGCGTACCAAGAGACCCAGTACTTC.

The chain couples TRBV5-1 to TRBJ2-1, with D uncertain. This CDR3 has 14 amino acids. The germline CDR1 and CDR2 sequences are SGHRS and YFSETQ. Trimming took 0 bases from V and 8 from J, leaving 12 bases between them. The CDR3 loop reads CASSLGRALDEQFF. The CDR3 nucleotides read TGCGCCAGCAGCTTGGGTCGCGCTTTGGATGAGCAGTTCTTC.

On this clonotype: A much larger clone differs by one base, so this may be a read error. The chain is built from TRBV6-1 and TRBJ2-1; possible D gene TRBD2, 7 bases. The CDR3 has 18 amino acids. Trimming shortened V by 6 bases and J by 6 bases, and 27 bases separated the two germline ends. CDR1 and CDR2 from the germline V gene are MNHNS and SASEGT. The CDR3 loop is CASSWTLIRGAKGNEQFF. CDR3 nucleotides: TGTGCCAGCAGCTGGACACTTATACGGGGGGCCAAAGGCAATGAGCAGTTCTTC.

This clonotype was seen at least ten times. The CDR3 loop is CASSLGLAGGSDTQYF. CDR3 DNA sequence: TGCGCCAGCAGCTTGGGTCTAGCGGGAGGGTCGGATACGCAGTATTTT. The gene calls are TRBV5-1 and TRBJ2-3; TRBD2 matches 12 bases. The CDR3 covers 16 residues. CDR1 is SGHRS, CDR2 YFSETQ, per germline. The V gene end was trimmed by 0 bases and the J gene end by 6 bases; junction bases not matched to a gene: 5.

In its sample, this clonotype was seen many times. The rearrangement links TRBV6-1 to TRBJ2-1; 10 bases match TRBD2. Trimming took 6 bases from V and 0 from J; bases not matched to a gene: 2. Germline loops: CDR1 MNHNS, CDR2 SASEGT. There are 15 residues in the CDR3. The CDR3 bases are TGTGCCAGCAGCACTAGCGGGACCTCCTACAATGAGCAGTTCTTC. Amino acid sequence: CASSTSGTSYNEQFF.

The gene calls are TRBV6-5 and TRBJ1-1; TRBD1 is a possible D gene (5 bases). The V gene's germline CDR1 is MNHEY and CDR2 SVGAGI. Trimming removed 6 bases at V and 3 bases at J, with 11 bases between. The CDR3 is 13 residues long. This CDR3 reads CASRGSGDTEAFF. The DNA for the CDR3 is TGTGCCAGCAGGGGGTCGGGGGACACTGAAGCTTTCTTT.

The chain employs TRBV5-1 and TRBJ2-7, with 8 bases matching TRBD1. V lost 4 bases, J lost 4 bases, and 10 bases stayed unmatched. Germline-derived CDR1 and CDR2 are SGHRS and YFSETQ. CDR3 length: 15 amino acids. As DNA, the CDR3 is TGCGCCAGCAGCGAAGACAGGGGACCTATTTACGAGCAGTACTTC. Its protein is CASSEDRGPIYEQYF.

V is TRBV20-1 and J is TRBJ2-1, with D perhaps being TRBD1 or TRBD2 (6 bases each). The CDR3 sequence is 15 residues long. Trimming stripped 5 bases from V and 1 base from J, with 15 bases between. The germline gives CDR1 DFQATT, CDR2 SNEGSKA (reference sequence). CDR3 sequence reads: CSAEDRGLSYNEQFF. The CDR3 coding sequence is TGCAGTGCTGAAGATCGGGGGCTATCCTACAATGAGCAGTTCTTC.

This clonotype was seen more than once but under ten times. The chain has TRBV27 and TRBJ2-1; no clear D. V was pared by 5 bases and J by 0 bases, with 11 bases between. This CDR3 is built from 15 residues. Germline V gene data show CDR1 as MNHEY and CDR2 as SMNVEV (reference sequence). This chain's CDR3 is CASSPLVNSYNEQFF. The CDR3 nucleotides read TGTGCCAGCAGTCCTCTAGTTAACTCCTACAATGAGCAGTTCTTC.